This T cell receptor beta chain was documented in a study of blood T cell repertoires in COVID-19. On the study more broadly: The samples span acute and convalescent COVID-19 from the United States, Italy and Spain.

This CDR3 is 15 amino acids long. Germline CDR1 is KGHSH and CDR2 is LQKENI. This clone was observed a single time. One junction end disagrees with the germline gene, perhaps due to a read error. The same CDR3 also results from other DNA sequences found in this sample. In the authors' methods: Estimation of nucleated cell counts relied on the amplification of reference gene primers. Some clones are missing from TCRdb's copy, which holds only in-frame ones; the method was immunoSEQ multiplex PCR. The D gene and trimming were derived from the DNA, and the V and J assignments and clone size from that table. This table has roughly 300,000 clones, around 89% appearing once.

The receptor was isolated from a man between 18 and 29 years old who had recovered from COVID-19. This chain joins TRBV18 and TRBJ1-2; 8 nucleotides line up with TRBD1. Sequencing input: peripheral blood. The CDR3 coding sequence is TGTGCCAGCTCGCCACCCCAGGGGGCCTACTATGGCTACACCTTC. This sequence encodes CASSPPQGAYYGYTF.